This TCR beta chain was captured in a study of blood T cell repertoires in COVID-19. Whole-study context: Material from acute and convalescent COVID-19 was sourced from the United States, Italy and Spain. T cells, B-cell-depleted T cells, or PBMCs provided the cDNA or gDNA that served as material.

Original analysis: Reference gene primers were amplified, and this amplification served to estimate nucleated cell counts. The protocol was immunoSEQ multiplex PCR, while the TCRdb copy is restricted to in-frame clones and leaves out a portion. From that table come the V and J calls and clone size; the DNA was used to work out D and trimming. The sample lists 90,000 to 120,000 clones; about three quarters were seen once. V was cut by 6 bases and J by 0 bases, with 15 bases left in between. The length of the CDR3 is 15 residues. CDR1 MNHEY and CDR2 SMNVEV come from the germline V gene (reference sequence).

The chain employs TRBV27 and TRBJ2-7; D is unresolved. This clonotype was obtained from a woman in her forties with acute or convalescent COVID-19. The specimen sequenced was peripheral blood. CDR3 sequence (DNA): TGTGCCAGCAGCCCTTTTTTGAGCACCTCCTACGAGCAGTACTTC. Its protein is CASSPFLSTSYEQYF.